The rows below give T cell receptor beta chains drawn from one sample of a study of cytomegalovirus exposure and HLA in healthy donors. Produced via immunoSEQ multiplex PCR; TCRdb's table is partial and in-frame only. The sample shows over 75,000 clones, and 0.5% to 0.65% sits with its ten largest clones. Sequencing input: PBMCs. These receptors were obtained from a man aged 50-60 years in good health and CMV-seronegative. The CDR3 runs from the conserved cysteine through the conserved F or W. D genes are given only for firm matches.

D gene: TRBD1
V gene: TRBV27
J gene: TRBJ1-6
CDR3 DNA: TGTGCCAGCAGCCCCACGGACAGGGTGGTTTCACCCCTCCACTTT
CDR3 protein: CASSPTDRVVSPLHF

D gene: -
V gene: TRBV6-5
J gene: TRBJ1-3
CDR3 DNA: TGTGCCAGCAGCCCATACAAAAACTCTGGAAACACCATATATTTT
CDR3 protein: CASSPYKNSGNTIYF

D gene: TRBD1
V gene: TRBV6-6
J gene: TRBJ1-5
CDR3 DNA: TGTGCCAGCAGTGCTCTGCAGGGGGCAATCCAGCCCCAGCATTTT
CDR3 protein: CASSALQGAIQPQHF

D gene: -
V gene: TRBV4-2
J gene: TRBJ2-6
CDR3 DNA: TGTGCCAGCAGCCGAGGACTCGCCACAGGGAACTCTGGGGCCAACGTCCTGACTTTC
CDR3 protein: CASSRGLATGNSGANVLTF

D gene: -
V gene: TRBV19
J gene: TRBJ1-2
CDR3 DNA: TGTGCCAGTAGACCCGACGGGATTTCTAACTATGGCTACACCTTC
CDR3 protein: CASRPDGISNYGYTF

D gene: -
V gene: TRBV27
J gene: TRBJ2-7
CDR3 DNA: -
CDR3 protein: CASSFLAGHEQYF

D gene: -
V gene: TRBV14
J gene: TRBJ2-1
CDR3 DNA: TGTGCCAGCAGCCAAGACTTATACAATGAGCAGTTCTTC
CDR3 protein: CASSQDLYNEQFF

D gene: -
V gene: TRBV5-6
J gene: TRBJ2-7
CDR3 DNA: TGTGCCGCCTCCCGGGGACAAAGCCCCTACGAGCAGTACTTC
CDR3 protein: CAASRGQSPYEQYF

D gene: -
V gene: TRBV7-9
J gene: TRBJ1-6
CDR3 DNA: TGTGCCAGCAGCGGTGCGGGCGGAATAAATTCACCCCTCCACTTT
CDR3 protein: CASSGAGGINSPLHF

D gene: -
V gene: TRBV18
J gene: TRBJ1-4
CDR3 DNA: TGTGCCAGCTCACTCATCGGGACAAGCACAACTAATGAAAAACTGTTTTTT
CDR3 protein: CASSLIGTSTTNEKLFF

D gene: -
V gene: TRBV7-9
J gene: TRBJ1-2
CDR3 DNA: TGTGCCAGCAGCCAAGGACTCTATGGCTACACCTTC
CDR3 protein: CASSQGLYGYTF

D gene: TRBD1
V gene: TRBV28
J gene: TRBJ1-1
CDR3 DNA: TGTGCCAGCAGTTTAGGGACAGGGGGGAACACTGAAGCTTTCTTT
CDR3 protein: CASSLGTGGNTEAFF

D gene: TRBD1
V gene: TRBV13
J gene: TRBJ1-2
CDR3 DNA: TGTGCCAGCAGCTCCGGGACAGGGCGTATTCGGGGCTACACCTTC
CDR3 protein: CASSSGTGRIRGYTF

D gene: -
V gene: TRBV28
J gene: TRBJ1-5
CDR3 DNA: TGTGCCAGCAGTTCCACGGGACTCGGCAATCAGCCCCAGCATTTT
CDR3 protein: CASSSTGLGNQPQHF

D gene: TRBD1
V gene: TRBV4-2
J gene: TRBJ1-1
CDR3 DNA: TGTGCCAGCAGCCAAGATGACAGGGGGCGCTTAGCTTTCTTT
CDR3 protein: CASSQDDRGRLAFF

D gene: -
V gene: TRBV9
J gene: TRBJ1-5
CDR3 DNA: TGTGCCAGCAGCGTAGCCGGGGACTACAATCAGCCCCAGCATTTT
CDR3 protein: CASSVAGDYNQPQHF

D gene: TRBD1
V gene: TRBV6-1
J gene: TRBJ2-4
CDR3 DNA: TGTGCCAGCAGTGGAATACAGGGGGCGTTCGCAGTACGCATTCAGTACTTC
CDR3 protein: CASSGIQGAFAVRIQYF

D gene: -
V gene: TRBV10-3
J gene: TRBJ2-7
CDR3 DNA: TGTGCCATCAGGGACAGTGCCGCCTACGAGCAGTACTTC
CDR3 protein: CAIRDSAAYEQYF

D gene: TRBD1
V gene: TRBV28
J gene: TRBJ1-5
CDR3 DNA: TGTGCCAGCAGTGACCTGGGGACAGCGTATAGCAATCAGCCCCAGCATTTT
CDR3 protein: CASSDLGTAYSNQPQHF

D gene: TRBD1
V gene: TRBV5-1
J gene: TRBJ1-1
CDR3 DNA: TGCGCCAGCAGCTTGGGCGGACAGGCGAGAGCTTTCTTT
CDR3 protein: CASSLGGQARAFF

D gene: -
V gene: TRBV5-1
J gene: TRBJ2-3
CDR3 DNA: TGCGCCAGCAGCTTGTCTTTCGTAGTGACAGATACGCAGTATTTT
CDR3 protein: CASSLSFVVTDTQYF

D gene: TRBD1
V gene: TRBV5-6
J gene: TRBJ1-2
CDR3 DNA: TGTGCCAGCAGCTTGATCCAGGGGGAAAAAGTCGTTACCGACTATGGCTACACCTTC
CDR3 protein: CASSLIQGEKVVTDYGYTF

D gene: -
V gene: TRBV19
J gene: TRBJ1-1
CDR3 DNA: TGTGCCAGTAGTATAGGGGGGCGTCTGGCTTTCTTT
CDR3 protein: CASSIGGRLAFF

D gene: TRBD2
V gene: TRBV18
J gene: TRBJ2-1
CDR3 DNA: TGTGCCAGCTCACTATCCGGGACTAGAAGCTACAATGAGCAGTTCTTC
CDR3 protein: CASSLSGTRSYNEQFF

D gene: TRBD1
V gene: TRBV5-1
J gene: TRBJ1-1
CDR3 DNA: TGCGCCAGCAGCCCCCTACCGGGACAGCAGAACACTGAAGCTTTCTTT
CDR3 protein: CASSPLPGQQNTEAFF

D gene: -
V gene: TRBV7-2
J gene: TRBJ2-1
CDR3 DNA: TGTGCCAGCAGCTTTTTCAACAATGAGCAGTTCTTC
CDR3 protein: CASSFFNNEQFF

D gene: TRBD1
V gene: TRBV7-6
J gene: TRBJ2-7
CDR3 DNA: TGTGCCAGCAGCCTCCCACCGGGACAGTTGAGCTACGAGCAGTACTTC
CDR3 protein: CASSLPPGQLSYEQYF

D gene: TRBD2
V gene: TRBV19
J gene: TRBJ2-1
CDR3 DNA: TGTGCCAGTAGCGTAGCGGGGTCATACAATGAGCAGTTCTTC
CDR3 protein: CASSVAGSYNEQFF

D gene: -
V gene: TRBV7-3
J gene: TRBJ1-2
CDR3 DNA: TGTGCCAGCAGCTTAATTGCGGGCGACTATGGCTACACCTTC
CDR3 protein: CASSLIAGDYGYTF

D gene: -
V gene: TRBV5-6
J gene: TRBJ1-5
CDR3 DNA: TGTGCCAGCAGCTTACGGGGGGTGGAGCCCCAGCATTTT
CDR3 protein: CASSLRGVEPQHF

D gene: TRBD1
V gene: TRBV6-6
J gene: TRBJ1-4
CDR3 DNA: TGTGCCAGCAGTCACCGGACAGGGGGCGAAAAACTGTTTTTT
CDR3 protein: CASSHRTGGEKLFF

D gene: TRBD1
V gene: TRBV6-6
J gene: TRBJ2-7
CDR3 DNA: TGTGCCAGCAGTGACAGGGTTAGCTACGAGCAGTACTTC
CDR3 protein: CASSDRVSYEQYF

D gene: TRBD1
V gene: TRBV2
J gene: TRBJ1-5
CDR3 DNA: TGTGCCAGCAGTCGGACAGGTCAGTCGAATCAGCCCCAGCATTTT
CDR3 protein: CASSRTGQSNQPQHF

D gene: TRBD1
V gene: TRBV18
J gene: TRBJ2-7
CDR3 DNA: TGTGCCAGCTCACCACGGTTTGGACAGGGAAACGAGCAGTACTTC
CDR3 protein: CASSPRFGQGNEQYF

D gene: -
V gene: TRBV7-9
J gene: TRBJ1-5
CDR3 DNA: TGTGCCAGCAGTTACCAGAGGAATCAGCCCCAGCATTTT
CDR3 protein: CASSYQRNQPQHF

D gene: TRBD1
V gene: TRBV7-9
J gene: TRBJ1-1
CDR3 DNA: TGTGCCAGCAGCCAAGGACAGGGGGCTATCACTGAAGCTTTCTTT
CDR3 protein: CASSQGQGAITEAFF

D gene: -
V gene: TRBV19
J gene: TRBJ1-2
CDR3 DNA: TGTGCCAGTAGTACCCCGGGGAGTTTCTGGGGCTACACCTTC
CDR3 protein: CASSTPGSFWGYTF

D gene: -
V gene: TRBV4-2
J gene: TRBJ1-6
CDR3 DNA: TGTGCCAGCAGCCAAGAGGCCTCCAGGGGAGACCGTTCACCCCTCCACTTT
CDR3 protein: CASSQEASRGDRSPLHF

D gene: TRBD2
V gene: TRBV15
J gene: TRBJ2-1
CDR3 DNA: TGTGCCACCAGCGCCGTGCGGGGGGCTGAGTACAATGAGCAGTTCTTC
CDR3 protein: CATSAVRGAEYNEQFF

D gene: -
V gene: TRBV25-1
J gene: TRBJ1-2
CDR3 DNA: TGTGCCAGCACCACCCCAGGGGACTATGGCTACACCTTC
CDR3 protein: CASTTPGDYGYTF

D gene: -
V gene: TRBV27
J gene: TRBJ2-7
CDR3 DNA: TGTGCCAGCAGAACTAACAGGGAAAGCTCCTACGAGCAGTACTTC
CDR3 protein: CASRTNRESSYEQYF

D gene: TRBD2
V gene: TRBV7-2
J gene: TRBJ2-7
CDR3 DNA: TGTGCCAGCAGCCTAGTATACCCGGGACTAGCCTTATCCTACGAGCAGTACTTC
CDR3 protein: CASSLVYPGLALSYEQYF

D gene: TRBD1
V gene: TRBV4-1
J gene: TRBJ1-2
CDR3 DNA: TGCGCCAGCAGCCAAGATGCAGTCGCAGGGGGTAATGGCTACACCTTC
CDR3 protein: CASSQDAVAGGNGYTF

D gene: -
V gene: TRBV7-9
J gene: TRBJ2-5
CDR3 DNA: TGTGCCAGCAGCTCCCAGGGGTACCAAGAGACCCAGTACTTC
CDR3 protein: CASSSQGYQETQYF

D gene: TRBD1
V gene: TRBV6-4
J gene: TRBJ1-5
CDR3 DNA: TGTGCCAGCAGTGTTGACAGGGGCCCAAATCAGCCCCAGCATTTT
CDR3 protein: CASSVDRGPNQPQHF

D gene: -
V gene: TRBV10-1
J gene: TRBJ1-5
CDR3 DNA: TGCGCCAGCAGGGAGTCATGTGCGGGCAATCAGCCCCAGCATTTT
CDR3 protein: CASRESCAGNQPQHF

D gene: -
V gene: TRBV15
J gene: TRBJ2-5
CDR3 DNA: TGTGCCACCAGCAGAGACGAGAGAGAGACCCAGTACTTC
CDR3 protein: CATSRDERETQYF

D gene: TRBD1
V gene: TRBV11-2
J gene: TRBJ1-2
CDR3 DNA: TGTGCCAGCAGCTTAGGGACAGGGGATGGCTACACCTTC
CDR3 protein: CASSLGTGDGYTF

D gene: -
V gene: TRBV7-2
J gene: TRBJ1-5
CDR3 DNA: TGTGCCAGCAGCTTAGCCGGGACTCCGAGGGTCTCTTATCAGCCCCAGCATTTT
CDR3 protein: CASSLAGTPRVSYQPQHF

D gene: TRBD1
V gene: TRBV9
J gene: TRBJ2-7
CDR3 DNA: TGTGCCAGCAGCGTAGATGGGACAGCGGTATACGAGCAGTACTTC
CDR3 protein: CASSVDGTAVYEQYF

D gene: TRBD2
V gene: TRBV9
J gene: TRBJ2-3
CDR3 DNA: TGTGCCAGCAGCCCCTTAGCGGGGAGCACAGATACGCAGTATTTT
CDR3 protein: CASSPLAGSTDTQYF

D gene: TRBD2
V gene: TRBV10-1
J gene: TRBJ2-3
CDR3 DNA: TGCGCCAAAACGACTAGCGGGGGGTGTGGGGATACGCAGTATTTT
CDR3 protein: CAKTTSGGCGDTQYF

D gene: -
V gene: TRBV6-5
J gene: TRBJ1-5
CDR3 DNA: TGTGCCAGCAGTTACTCACGTCGGGATCAGCCCCAGCATTTT
CDR3 protein: CASSYSRRDQPQHF

D gene: -
V gene: TRBV29-1
J gene: TRBJ1-5
CDR3 DNA: TGCAGCGTAAGACAGAAGACCAATCAGCCCCAGCATTTT
CDR3 protein: CSVRQKTNQPQHF

D gene: -
V gene: TRBV6-1
J gene: TRBJ1-4
CDR3 DNA: TGTGCCAGCAGTGGTCCAAGCTGGGGCGGTGAAAAACTGTTTTTT
CDR3 protein: CASSGPSWGGEKLFF

D gene: TRBD1
V gene: TRBV6-1
J gene: TRBJ1-1
CDR3 DNA: TGTGCCAGCAGTAATGGACAGGCAGGCAACACTGAAGCTTTCTTT
CDR3 protein: CASSNGQAGNTEAFF

D gene: -
V gene: TRBV9
J gene: TRBJ1-6
CDR3 DNA: TGTGCCAGCAGCTACCGGACAGATAATTCACCCCTCCACTTT
CDR3 protein: CASSYRTDNSPLHF

D gene: -
V gene: TRBV5-1
J gene: TRBJ1-3
CDR3 DNA: TGCGCCAGCAGCTTGGCTGACAGCCGCTCTGGAAACACCATATATTTT
CDR3 protein: CASSLADSRSGNTIYF

D gene: TRBD1
V gene: TRBV19
J gene: TRBJ1-5
CDR3 DNA: TGTGCCAGTAGTATGGGCAGGGGGCTCGAAGGGCCCCAGCATTTT
CDR3 protein: CASSMGRGLEGPQHF